These T cell receptor beta chains were read from a single sample in a study of cytomegalovirus exposure and HLA in healthy donors. Some clones are missing from TCRdb's copy, which holds only in-frame ones; the method was immunoSEQ multiplex PCR. The table records 180,000 or so clones, 70% to 80% of them present only once. Material for sequencing was PBMCs. Source of these receptors: a woman between 50 and 59 years old in good health and CMV-seronegative. CDR3s include the opening cysteine and the closing phenylalanine or tryptophan. Fields, in order: J gene, clone size, D gene, V gene, CDR3 protein. D genes are given only for firm matches. A row's size may be missing; if present it is once, few, many or a size class.

j_gene: TRBJ2-2
abundance: NA
d_gene: NA
v_gene: TRBV11-2
CDR3aa: CASRLGVGGELFF

j_gene: TRBJ1-1
abundance: NA
d_gene: NA
v_gene: TRBV4-3
CDR3aa: CASSQDRGYNRLNTEAFF

j_gene: TRBJ1-6
abundance: NA
d_gene: NA
v_gene: TRBV15
CDR3aa: CATSRDMRGAGSPLHF

j_gene: TRBJ1-2
abundance: NA
d_gene: NA
v_gene: TRBV27
CDR3aa: CASSLTPTRKGGDYGYTF

j_gene: TRBJ2-3
abundance: once
d_gene: TRBD2
v_gene: TRBV6-4
CDR3aa: CASSPSGGRDTQYF

j_gene: TRBJ1-5
abundance: NA
d_gene: NA
v_gene: TRBV6-5
CDR3aa: CASSSSQGNQPQHF

j_gene: TRBJ2-5
abundance: NA
d_gene: TRBD1
v_gene: TRBV7-7
CDR3aa: CASSDRDRGSGETQYF

j_gene: TRBJ1-1
abundance: NA
d_gene: TRBD1
v_gene: TRBV5-1
CDR3aa: CASSTGWTGERSTEAFF

j_gene: TRBJ2-3
abundance: NA
d_gene: NA
v_gene: TRBV18
CDR3aa: CASSPPTEIHTDTQYF

j_gene: TRBJ2-1
abundance: NA
d_gene: TRBD2
v_gene: TRBV9
CDR3aa: CASSVEGSGGINEQFF

j_gene: TRBJ2-1
abundance: NA
d_gene: NA
v_gene: TRBV4-3
CDR3aa: CASSQDHPAYNEQFF

j_gene: TRBJ2-5
abundance: once
d_gene: NA
v_gene: TRBV11-2
CDR3aa: CASSSGDRETQYF

j_gene: TRBJ1-4
abundance: NA
d_gene: NA
v_gene: TRBV18
CDR3aa: CASSPLKASETGLFF

j_gene: TRBJ2-2
abundance: NA
d_gene: NA
v_gene: TRBV5-4
CDR3aa: CASSLGSGNTGELFF

j_gene: TRBJ2-3
abundance: NA
d_gene: NA
v_gene: TRBV7-2
CDR3aa: CASSADIPDTQYF

j_gene: TRBJ1-2
abundance: NA
d_gene: NA
v_gene: TRBV4-3
CDR3aa: CASRNEGSGNYGYTF

j_gene: TRBJ1-6
abundance: few
d_gene: NA
v_gene: TRBV5-6
CDR3aa: CASSLGYSSYNSPLHF

j_gene: TRBJ2-7
abundance: many
d_gene: NA
v_gene: TRBV29-1
CDR3aa: CSVAGQTSSYEQYF

j_gene: TRBJ2-5
abundance: NA
d_gene: TRBD1
v_gene: TRBV7-8
CDR3aa: CASSLRDRQETQYF

j_gene: TRBJ1-3
abundance: NA
d_gene: NA
v_gene: TRBV18
CDR3aa: CASSKGRGSGNTIYF

j_gene: TRBJ1-4
abundance: NA
d_gene: TRBD1
v_gene: TRBV4-3
CDR3aa: CASSRGGQGSSTNEKLFF

j_gene: TRBJ1-6
abundance: once
d_gene: TRBD1
v_gene: TRBV27
CDR3aa: CASSHPQGAYSPLHF

j_gene: TRBJ2-3
abundance: NA
d_gene: TRBD2
v_gene: TRBV19
CDR3aa: CASRISGGPQYF

j_gene: NA
abundance: NA
d_gene: TRBD1
v_gene: TRBV5-1
CDR3aa: CASSSGQGSYEQYF

j_gene: TRBJ2-1
abundance: once
d_gene: NA
v_gene: TRBV6-6
CDR3aa: CAGSPTGSGQFF

j_gene: TRBJ2-1
abundance: NA
d_gene: NA
v_gene: TRBV9
CDR3aa: CASSVFVSDTFYNEQFF

j_gene: TRBJ2-1
abundance: NA
d_gene: TRBD2
v_gene: TRBV2
CDR3aa: CASSSLAGYNEQFF

j_gene: TRBJ1-1
abundance: NA
d_gene: NA
v_gene: TRBV5-5
CDR3aa: CASSLARMNTEAFF

j_gene: TRBJ1-2
abundance: NA
d_gene: TRBD1
v_gene: TRBV9
CDR3aa: CASSGRDREYYGYTF

j_gene: TRBJ1-2
abundance: NA
d_gene: NA
v_gene: TRBV28
CDR3aa: CASSLGSGRGNYGYTF

j_gene: TRBJ2-7
abundance: NA
d_gene: TRBD2
v_gene: TRBV28
CDR3aa: CASSFSSGRFPYEQYF

j_gene: TRBJ1-1
abundance: NA
d_gene: TRBD1
v_gene: TRBV6-5
CDR3aa: CASTPRGSLNTEAFF

j_gene: TRBJ1-3
abundance: NA
d_gene: TRBD1
v_gene: TRBV6-1
CDR3aa: CASLRTGSGNTIYF

j_gene: TRBJ2-1
abundance: few
d_gene: TRBD2
v_gene: TRBV7-2
CDR3aa: CASSTAPGLYRNEQFF

j_gene: TRBJ2-7
abundance: NA
d_gene: TRBD2
v_gene: TRBV7-2
CDR3aa: CASSASGGTYEQYF

j_gene: TRBJ2-2
abundance: NA
d_gene: TRBD1
v_gene: TRBV2
CDR3aa: CASRIQGPSTGELFF

j_gene: TRBJ2-6
abundance: NA
d_gene: NA
v_gene: TRBV10-1
CDR3aa: CASSESGRANVLTF

j_gene: TRBJ2-2
abundance: NA
d_gene: NA
v_gene: TRBV28
CDR3aa: CASSLLDREGTGELFF

j_gene: TRBJ1-6
abundance: NA
d_gene: NA
v_gene: TRBV30
CDR3aa: CAWSDLRQGRSPLHF

j_gene: TRBJ2-3
abundance: few
d_gene: NA
v_gene: TRBV27
CDR3aa: CASRLKSISSTDTQYF

j_gene: TRBJ2-1
abundance: NA
d_gene: NA
v_gene: TRBV18
CDR3aa: CASSPMGGYNEQFF

j_gene: TRBJ1-1
abundance: NA
d_gene: NA
v_gene: TRBV7-5
CDR3aa: CARSFPEEGARGAEAFF

j_gene: TRBJ2-7
abundance: NA
d_gene: NA
v_gene: TRBV14
CDR3aa: CASSQEVSEQYF

j_gene: TRBJ1-2
abundance: NA
d_gene: NA
v_gene: TRBV19
CDR3aa: CASSEQGGYGYTF

j_gene: TRBJ2-5
abundance: NA
d_gene: NA
v_gene: TRBV19
CDR3aa: CASSIGQGQETQYF

j_gene: TRBJ1-5
abundance: NA
d_gene: TRBD1
v_gene: TRBV6-1
CDR3aa: CASSVSTGADQPQHF

j_gene: TRBJ1-1
abundance: NA
d_gene: TRBD1
v_gene: TRBV28
CDR3aa: CASPPSGTGGGDTEAFF

j_gene: TRBJ2-1
abundance: NA
d_gene: NA
v_gene: TRBV9
CDR3aa: CASSVGSSSYNEQFF

j_gene: TRBJ2-5
abundance: NA
d_gene: TRBD2
v_gene: TRBV5-6
CDR3aa: CASSLVLAGGGETQYF